Listed below are T cell receptor beta chains from one sample, sequenced in a study of PD-1 blockade in classical Hodgkin lymphoma. Assay used: immunoSEQ multiplex PCR; TCRdb lists only in-frame clones, some missing. This sample carries under 25,000 clones, 65% to 80% of them seen once, and the ten largest clones take 1.2%. This specimen consisted of CD4+ T cells from blood, obtained before the fourth cycle of nivolumab. These receptors were taken from a human donor with classical Hodgkin lymphoma. The CDR3 runs from the conserved cysteine through the conserved F or W. The order of the fields is clone size, J gene, V gene, CDR3 protein. A row's size may be missing; if present it is once, few, many or a size class.

. | TRBJ1-6 | TRBV5-1 | CASSRASSYNSPLHF
. | TRBJ2-4 | TRBV5-4 | CASSLGWGGAAKNIQYF
. | TRBJ1-2 | TRBV29-1 | CSVNGDSRTNYGYTF
once | TRBJ2-2 | TRBV7-6 | CASSLAQGTGELFF
. | TRBJ2-3 | TRBV11-2 | CASSLDGTSNTQYF
. | TRBJ2-6 | TRBV2 | CASSEGVSGANVLTF
. | TRBJ1-5 | TRBV27 | CASSPNGQTNQPQHF
once | TRBJ1-1 | TRBV28 | CASSLYDRPKAFF
once | TRBJ2-5 | TRBV11-1 | CASSLSRGIQETQYF
. | TRBJ2-5 | TRBV19 | CASSISRGGGQQETQYF
. | TRBJ1-4 | TRBV7-8 | CASSPNRGSEKLFF
few | TRBJ2-5 | TRBV6-5 | CASSSRARGTQYF
few | TRBJ1-1 | TRBV6-9 | CASSPIVGGAGNTEAFF
medium-sized | TRBJ1-6 | TRBV25-1 | CASSDRDRVNSPLHF
once | TRBJ1-5 | TRBV19 | CASSPTGGDQPQHF
. | TRBJ1-2 | TRBV29-1 | CSVGGLRTGEGYTF
. | TRBJ2-5 | TRBV10-3 | CAISDFGGGGETQYF
. | TRBJ2-3 | TRBV29-1 | CSVEDLGADTQYF
once | TRBJ2-7 | TRBV7-3 | CASSPRGAANEQYF
few | TRBJ1-6 | TRBV10-3 | CAISESNNSPLHF
. | TRBJ2-2 | TRBV7-9 | CASSQSRGTGELFF
. | TRBJ2-1 | TRBV7-9 | CASSRTSRSYNEQFF
. | TRBJ1-6 | TRBV2 | CASMRDTESPLHF
. | TRBJ2-7 | TRBV2 | CASSGWDGDYEQYF
few | TRBJ2-2 | TRBV10-1 | CASTGQGGTGELFF
once | TRBJ2-3 | TRBV11-3 | CASSPPGLRDTQYF
. | TRBJ2-7 | TRBV7-2 | CASSFGTHLGEQYF